Sequencing of this T cell receptor (beta chain) was carried out in a study of OX40 agonist ivuxolimab in advanced cancers. Study-wide background: Dose-escalation patients' cancers were hepatocellular carcinoma, melanoma, renal cell or head and neck cancer.

Regarding the study as a whole: Expanded clones were, on average, more numerous in CD8+ T cells than in CD4+. Clonal expansion from baseline to week 6 occurred in both CD4+ and CD8+ T cells.

Trimming took 6 bases from V and 6 from J, leaving 17 bases between them. Germline values: CDR1 MNHEY, CDR2 SVGAGI. The CDR3 extends over 14 amino acids. Profiling relied on immunoSEQ multiplex PCR, and the TCRdb table lists in-frame clones only, not all of them. The table records about 53,000 clones, around 90% of them present only once. As regards this clone: What it binds is not known.

The receptor was isolated from an adult with an advanced solid tumor such as melanoma, head and neck, liver or kidney cancer. V is TRBV6-5 and J is TRBJ1-2; D may be TRBD1 (6 bases). Material: CD4+ or CD8+ T cells sorted from blood, obtained in a trial of the OX40 agonist ivuxolimab. Written as DNA, the CDR3 is TGTGCCAGCAGACCCCGGGACAATCGAAATGGCTACACCTTC. Translating gives CASRPRDNRNGYTF.